Listed below are T cell receptor beta chains from one sample, sequenced in a study of shared clonotypes between healthy human individuals. The protocol was immunoSEQ multiplex PCR, while the TCRdb copy is restricted to in-frame clones and leaves out a portion. The data show roughly 2 million clones, about 94% seen once. The sequenced sample consisted of naive CD4+ T cells sorted from blood. Every receptor here comes from a man younger than 35 in good health. CDR3s include the opening cysteine and the closing phenylalanine or tryptophan. Each record gives: V gene, J gene, clone size, CDR3 protein. Size tells how often a clone was seen (once, few, many) or the class of an expanded clone, and some rows leave it out.

>TRBV10-1|TRBJ2-7|-
CASSEIRAGEQYF
>TRBV18|TRBJ2-1|-
CASSRSQSLSSLGNEQFF
>TRBV12-5|TRBJ2-2|-
CASGLGLAGGSTGELFF
>TRBV4-2|TRBJ2-1|-
CASSQDLRGGANEQFF
>TRBV29-1|TRBJ2-3|-
CSVEFGTITDTQYF
>TRBV7-3|TRBJ1-1|once
CASSLTAMGPEAFF
>TRBV18|TRBJ2-3|-
CASSPVGGDTDTQYF
>TRBV30|TRBJ1-6|-
CAWSTGPGSPLHF
>TRBV15|TRBJ2-7|-
CATSRDSTGTSRTYEQYF
>TRBV11-2|TRBJ2-1|-
CASSLDPWPSYNEQFF
>TRBV15|TRBJ2-1|-
CATSRWETSGSDEQFF
>TRBV7-3|TRBJ2-4|-
CASSLTGTGKNIQYF
>TRBV10-3|TRBJ2-2|-
CAIKGQGAGGELFF
>TRBV7-2|TRBJ2-2|-
CASSLAERGLAGQSGELFF